This TCR beta chain was retrieved from a study of CD8+ T cells in alopecia areata. About the research overall: It was oral tofacitinib, at 5 to 10 mg twice daily, that treated patients received. After 6 to 18 months of tofacitinib, follow-up continued 6 months off drug.

Germline V gene sequence: CDR1 MNHEY, CDR2 SVGAGI. This CDR3 has 16 residues. Between the trimmed V and J ends, which lost 0 bases and 6 bases, there was a span of 14 bases. Peripheral blood, together with lesional scalp punch biopsies, was collected from alopecia areata patients. Study-level findings and limits: Lesional scalp, especially alopecia totalis/universalis, showed higher clonality than normal scalp.

Notes on this clone: Antigen unknown.

RNA was isolated and reverse transcribed to cDNA, the sequencing template. Sequencing was performed with immunoSEQ multiplex PCR; in TCRdb, only in-frame clones are kept and a portion is missing. Here the sample spans 150,000 or so clones, 45% to 60% being singletons. The receptor's source is a human donor with alopecia areata. The chain links TRBV6-5 to TRBJ2-2; D unclear. The source material was CD8+ T cells sorted from blood, sampled at week 0. The CDR3 coding sequence is TGTGCCAGCAGTTACTCGACCAACTCGGGTGCCGGGGAGCTGTTTTTT. Amino acids: CASSYSTNSGAGELFF.